A single sample is the source of the 32 T cell receptor beta chains below, sequenced in a study of shared clonotypes between healthy human individuals. Repertoires were generated with immunoSEQ multiplex PCR, while TCRdb's copy carries only in-frame clones and drops some. The repertoire consists of over 75,000 clones, with almost 70% occurring once and the leading ten covering approximately 46%. Material for sequencing was memory CD8+ T cells sorted from blood. Stated subset: CD45RO+ cells pooled with CCR7-negative TemRA cells. The source is a man aged 25 to 45 in good health.

The chain joins TRBV5-6 to TRBJ2-3, with D possibly being TRBD2 (6 bases). CDR1 and CDR2 from the germline V gene are SGHDT and YYEEEE. CDR3 size: 15 residues. With 4 bases removed from V and 8 bases from J, the gap between germline ends came to 20 bases. In DNA, the CDR3 is TGTGCCAGCAGCCTGGGACTTCTTTTTCTAACTACGCAGTATTTT. Translating it yields CASSLGLLFLTTQYF.

This clone showed up just a few times. Other DNA variants within this sample encode the same CDR3. The chain recombines TRBV7-9 with TRBJ2-5; the D gene is possibly TRBD1 (6 bases). CDR3 size: 12 residues. Per the germline V gene, CDR1 is SEHNR and CDR2 is FQNEAQ (reference sequence). Trimming stripped 5 bases from V and 5 bases from J, with 9 bases between. CDR3 nucleotide sequence: TGTGCCAGCAGCCCTCAGGGGGAGACCCAGTACTTC. Its protein is CASSPQGETQYF.

This rearrangement joins TRBV27 to TRBJ2-1, with D unclear. Deletions cut 2 bases from V and 8 bases from J, with 10 bases between. CDR3 size: 13 residues. Per germline, CDR1 MNHEY and CDR2 SMNVEV (reference sequence). CDR3 residues: CASSLRLGDEQFF. In DNA, the CDR3 is TGTGCCAGCAGTTTACGACTGGGCGATGAGCAGTTCTTC.

The chain couples TRBV7-3 to TRBJ2-5, with 7 bases identical to TRBD1. Germline V CDR1 and CDR2: SGHTA, FQGTGA. The CDR3 runs to 16 residues. V dropped 5 bases and J dropped 2; count of bases not matched to a gene: 11. CDR3 region: CASSRLPRTGQETQYF. The CDR3, as DNA: TGTGCCAGCAGCAGACTACCCCGGACAGGACAAGAGACCCAGTACTTC.

This chain connects TRBV7-2 to TRBJ2-7; 9 nucleotides agree with TRBD1. The J segment lost 2 bases and the V segment lost 0 bases, leaving 8 bases of the junction unmatched. The CDR3 covers 17 residues. Germline V gives CDR1 SGHTA, CDR2 FQGNSA. The CDR3 is CASSLAMDRGYAYEQYF. The CDR3 DNA sequence: TGTGCCAGCAGCTTAGCCATGGACAGGGGCTATGCCTACGAGCAGTACTTC.

The V call is TRBV5-6, the J call TRBJ1-1; the D gene is possibly TRBD1 (5 bases). Deletions cut 5 bases from V and 11 bases from J, with 19 bases between. This CDR3 has 13 residues. The germline V gene has CDR1 SGHDT and CDR2 YYEEEE. The CDR3 region is CASSATGFSPAFF. In DNA, the CDR3 is TGTGCCAGCAGTGCAACAGGTTTTTCCCCCGCTTTCTTT.

This chain links TRBV5-1 with TRBJ2-5; 10 bases are shared with TRBD2. J gave up 3 bases and V 4 bases, and 3 bases lay outside the gene matches. This CDR3 is built from 14 residues. Looked up from germline, CDR1 is SGHRS and CDR2 is YFSETQ. In DNA form, the CDR3 reads TGCGCCAGCAGCCCCAGCGGGAGGGAAGAGACCCAGTACTTC. It yields the protein CASSPSGREETQYF. Supplemented by reference TRBV5-1 and TRBJ2-5, the full variable domain reads KAGVTQTPRYLIKTRGQQVTLSCSPISGHRSVSWYQQTPGQGLQFLFEYFSETQRNKGNFPGRFSGRQFSNSRSEMNVSTLELGDSALYLCASSPSGREETQYFGPGTRLLVL.

The CDR3, as DNA: TGCAGCTACGGGACTAGCGGCTATGAGCAGTTCTTC. Its translation is CSYGTSGYEQFF. This rearrangement joins TRBV29-1 to TRBJ2-1, with TRBD2 identical over 11 bases. CDR1 SQVTM and CDR2 ANQGSEA come from the germline V gene. The CDR3 is made up of 12 amino acids. Trimming cost V 8 bases and J 8 bases; bases outside gene matches: 5.

V usage is TRBV6-5 and J usage is TRBJ2-1; D gene uncertain. CDR3 size: 14 residues. V was shortened by 0 bases and J by 0 bases, with 3 bases between the two germline ends. Germline lookup yields CDR1 MNHEY and CDR2 SVGAGI. The chain's CDR3 is CASSYSDSYNEQFF. The CDR3 nucleotides are TGTGCCAGCAGTTACTCGGACTCCTACAATGAGCAGTTCTTC.

V is TRBV2 and J is TRBJ2-3, with 9 bases aligning to TRBD2. Germline CDR1 and CDR2: SNHLY and FYNNEI. The V gene end was trimmed by 1 base and the J gene end by 2 bases; junction bases not matched to a gene: 13. The CDR3 sequence is 19 residues long. The CDR3 loop reads CASSEGGAGEREVTDTQYF. In DNA, the CDR3 is TGTGCCAGCAGTGAAGGGGGTGCGGGGGAGCGGGAGGTCACAGATACGCAGTATTTT.

The sample holds a few counts of this clone. V is TRBV11-2 and J is TRBJ2-2; TRBD2 matches at 9 bases. The CDR3 sequence is 18 residues long. Germline V gives CDR1 SGHAT, CDR2 FQNNGV. The V gene end was trimmed by 1 base and the J gene end by 7 bases; junction bases not matched to a gene: 13. The CDR3 DNA is TGTGCCAGCAGCTTAGCTACGGCGGGAGGGCCATGGGGCGGGGAGCTGTTTTTT. Residues: CASSLATAGGPWGGELFF.

The gene calls are TRBV19 and TRBJ2-5; D perhaps matches TRBD2 (5 bases). The germline V and J ends were trimmed by 4 bases and 9 bases, with 18 bases remaining between them. Germline V CDR1 and CDR2: LNHDA, SQIVND (reference sequence). This CDR3 contains 14 residues. CDR3 bases: TGTGCCAGTAGTACCCTTGGACTCGACGAGTCCCAGTACTTC. It is translated as CASSTLGLDESQYF.

This rearrangement joins TRBV14 to TRBJ2-5; D possibly corresponds to TRBD1 (5 bases). The CDR3 totals 14 residues. Germline CDR1 and CDR2: SGHDN and FVKESK. The V end lost 2 bases, the J end lost 5 bases, and 12 bases lay between the germline ends. CDR3 DNA: TGTGCCAGCAGCCAATTGTCAGGGCGGGAGACCCAGTACTTC. Encoded protein: CASSQLSGRETQYF.

This clone has a single count. This chain connects TRBV4-1 to TRBJ1-5; 7 bases align to TRBD1. The CDR3 covers 14 residues. Germline-derived CDR1 and CDR2 are MGHRA and YSYEKL. With V trimmed by 1 base and J by 6 bases, 3 bases remained unmatched. The CDR3 nucleotides read TGCGCCAGCAGCCAAGGAGGGGGCCCTCAGCCCCAGCATTTT. It encodes CASSQGGGPQPQHF.

The V gene is TRBV2, the J gene TRBJ2-5, with D unclear. From germline, CDR1 is SNHLY and CDR2 FYNNEI. V dropped 5 bases and J dropped 5 bases, with 3 bases sitting between them. The CDR3 runs to 10 residues. The CDR3 sequence is CASSYETQYF. CDR3 nucleotides: TGTGCCAGCAGTTACGAGACCCAGTACTTC.

This clone was detected many times. V is TRBV6-1 and J is TRBJ1-2; D is ambiguous. V gave up 4 bases and J gave up 3 bases, with 21 bases separating them. The CDR3 consists of 17 residues. CDR1 MNHNS and CDR2 SASEGT come from the germline V gene. CDR3 nucleotide sequence: TGTGCCAGCAGTGTCCGGGCCCTACAAAAGAGGGACTATGGCTACACCTTC. Its translation is CASSVRALQKRDYGYTF.

The J gene is TRBJ2-1, the V gene TRBV19; 10 nucleotides agree with TRBD2. This CDR3 has 17 amino acids. Germline loops: CDR1 LNHDA, CDR2 SQIVND (reference sequence). V gave up 0 bases and J gave up 9 bases; unmatched junction bases: 11. CDR3 amino acids: CASSIDLSASGRGEQFF. CDR3 nucleotides: TGTGCCAGTAGTATAGATCTTTCGGCTAGCGGGAGAGGTGAGCAGTTCTTC.

The V gene is TRBV29-1, the J gene TRBJ2-1; tentatively, D is TRBD1 or TRBD2 (6 bases each). The CDR3 loop spans 14 amino acids. From germline, CDR1 is SQVTM and CDR2 ANQGSEA. V was shortened by 4 bases and J by 8 bases, with 18 bases between the two germline ends. CDR3: CSVVGRGLGDEQFF. CDR3 in DNA: TGCAGCGTTGTGGGACGGGGGCTAGGCGATGAGCAGTTCTTC.

This clone was seen just once. The chain recombines TRBV19 with TRBJ1-1; D unresolved. V lost 4 bases and J lost 3, with 15 bases in between. This CDR3 comprises 15 residues. Germline V CDR1 and CDR2: LNHDA, SQIVND (reference sequence). The CDR3 is CASSTVDFRDTEAFF. In nucleotides, the CDR3 is TGTGCCAGTAGTACGGTCGATTTTCGTGACACTGAAGCTTTCTTT.

The J gene is TRBJ2-5, the V gene TRBV7-6, with D possibly TRBD2 on 6 matching bases. The CDR3 spans 16 residues. In germline, CDR1 is SGHVS, CDR2 FNYEAQ. V was clipped by 1 base and J by 4 bases, with 16 bases between them. CDR3 loop: CASSLVLGVGGETQYF. CDR3 nucleotide sequence: TGTGCCAGCAGCTTAGTGCTGGGCGTGGGGGGAGAGACCCAGTACTTC.

CDR3 DNA: TGTGCCAGCAATGTTCTAAATCAGCCCCAGCATTTT. Translating gives CASNVLNQPQHF. The chain couples TRBV28 to TRBJ1-5, with unresolved D. CDR1 and CDR2 (germline): MDHEN, SYDVKM. Trimming stripped 7 bases from V and 4 bases from J, with 8 bases between. This CDR3 is built from 12 residues.

J is TRBJ1-2 and V is TRBV5-1; no firm D call. The CDR3 contains 14 residues. Germline CDR1 and CDR2: SGHRS and YFSETQ. V shed 2 bases and J shed 1 base, with 9 bases lying between them. CDR3 in amino acids: CASSLNRFNYGYTF. DNA for the CDR3: TGCGCCAGCAGCTTAAACAGATTTAACTATGGCTACACCTTC.

Details on this clone: A far larger clone is a single base away, which makes a read error likely. The chain uses TRBV2 and TRBJ1-1; perhaps TRBD1 as D (5 bases). Germline V gives CDR1 SNHLY, CDR2 FYNNEI. The V gene lost 6 bases and the J gene lost 7 bases, with 15 bases spanning the gap. This CDR3 spans 13 amino acids. The CDR3: CASSRQTGGEAFF. The CDR3 DNA sequence: TGTGCCAGCAGCCGACAGACCGGTGGTGAAGCTTTCTTT.

The genes are TRBV7-2 and TRBJ2-1; D might be TRBD1 (6 bases). The germline gives CDR1 SGHTA, CDR2 FQGNSA. This CDR3 contains 16 residues. The V gene lost 6 bases and the J gene lost 8 bases, with 23 bases spanning the gap. The CDR3: CASSLSQYNRADEQFF. The DNA for the CDR3 is TGTGCCAGCAGTTTAAGCCAATACAACAGGGCGGATGAGCAGTTCTTC.

This chain connects TRBV7-9 to TRBJ2-2; possible D gene TRBD2, 5 bases. The CDR3 runs to 12 residues. CDR1 is SEHNR, CDR2 FQNEAQ, per germline (reference sequence). Between the trimmed V and J ends, which lost 8 bases and 5 bases, there was a span of 9 bases. CDR3 in amino acids: CASLSGTGELFF. CDR3 bases: TGTGCCAGCCTCAGCGGTACCGGGGAGCTGTTTTTT.

The chain is built from TRBV10-3 and TRBJ1-1, with D perhaps matching TRBD1 (5 bases). Between the trimmed V and J ends, which lost 6 bases and 4 bases, there was a span of 21 bases. In germline, CDR1 is ENHRY, CDR2 SYGVKD. This CDR3 region has 16 residues. The chain's CDR3 is CAISQKKAGWGTEAFF. The CDR3 DNA follows: TGTGCCATCAGCCAAAAAAAAGCAGGGTGGGGCACTGAAGCTTTCTTT.

This clone was seen only a few times. This chain links TRBV10-1 with TRBJ1-2; 9 bases map to TRBD1. The germline CDR1 and CDR2 sequences are WNHNN and SYGVQD (reference sequence). V was pared by 6 bases and J by 8 bases, with 16 bases of the junction left unmatched. The CDR3 runs 16 residues. CDR3 DNA sequence: TGCGCCAGCAGCTTTCCCTCCGGGACAGGGAGGATGGGCTACACCTTC. Protein product: CASSFPSGTGRMGYTF.

This clone was observed a handful of times. The chain combines TRBV27 with TRBJ1-2; D gene ambiguous. The CDR3 totals 14 residues. Trimming stripped 0 bases from V and 6 bases from J, with 11 bases between. CDR1 and CDR2 (germline): MNHEY, SMNVEV (reference sequence). The chain's CDR3 is CASSLSSPGHGYTF. Written as DNA, the CDR3 is TGTGCCAGCAGTTTATCATCCCCGGGCCATGGCTACACCTTC.

The V gene is TRBV28, the J gene TRBJ1-5, with a weak D call TRBD1 (6 bases). Germline V gene data show CDR1 as MDHEN and CDR2 as SYDVKM. V lost 6 bases, J lost 2 bases, and 14 bases lay in between. The CDR3 length is 15 residues. CDR3 protein: CASRRSDRRNQPQHF. In nucleotides, the CDR3 is TGTGCCAGCAGACGATCAGACAGGCGCAATCAGCCCCAGCATTTT.

The chain has TRBV28 and TRBJ2-4; 9 bases align to TRBD1. This CDR3 spans 14 amino acids. V lost 5 bases to trimming and J lost 8 bases; unmatched junction nucleotides: 7. CDR1 and CDR2 (germline): MDHEN, SYDVKM. In DNA, the CDR3 is TGTGCCAGCAGTATGACAGGGGGTATCTACATTCAGTACTTC. The encoded protein is CASSMTGGIYIQYF.

This clone was counted between two and nine times. J is TRBJ2-7 and V is TRBV12-1; no DNA check was done on the table's D call, TRBD2. TRBV12-1 is termed a pseudogene. This CDR3 region has 14 residues. The CDR3 here is CASSFFNFVVEQYF. CDR3 DNA sequence: TGTGCCAGCAGCTTTTTTAATTTCGTTGTTGAGCAGTACTTC.

A remark on this clone: This may be a read error, as it is one base from a much larger clone. The sample holds other DNA sequences that translate to the same CDR3. The rearrangement joins TRBV6-6 to TRBJ1-1; D unclear. Germline V gene data show CDR1 as MNHNY and CDR2 as SVGAGI (reference sequence). The CDR3 contains 13 residues. The CDR3 DNA reads TGTGCCAGCAGTTTCCTTCCCGGAACTGAGGCTTTCTTT. This gives the protein CASSFLPGTEAFF.